The 14 T cell receptor beta chains below all came from one sample that was sequenced in a study of human T cells and chemical hapten exposure. The time point was: pre-sensitization, week 0. Stated treatment: therapeutic diphenylcyclopropenone sensitization with weekly scalp DPC. TCRdb redid the calling of the RACE reads with MiXCR, one entry per CDR3 protein. The table lists some 38,000 distinct CDR3 sequences, approximately 7.6% of them singletons, with 1.3% in the top ten. Sample: whole blood, taken in connection with sensitization to the hapten diphenylcyclopropenone (DPC). These receptors were taken from a woman aged 50 to 60 with alopecia areata. Some clones in this sample may be carry-over from other donors' samples.

This clonotype was detected many times. The V call is TRBV7-8, the J call TRBJ1-1; D not certain. CDR3 length: 15 residues. The germline gives CDR1 SGHVS, CDR2 FQNEAQ. The germline V and J ends were trimmed by 5 bases and 1 base, with 14 bases remaining between them. The CDR3 spells CASSPRAQKNTEAFF. In DNA form, the CDR3 reads TGTGCCAGCAGCCCTAGGGCACAAAAGAACACTGAAGCTTTCTTT. The whole variable domain, filled in from reference TRBV7-8 and TRBJ1-1, reads GAGVSQSPRYKVAKRGQDVALRCDPISGHVSLFWYQQALGQGPEFLTYFQNEAQLDKSGLPSDRFFAERPEGSVSTLKIQRTQQEDSAVYLCASSPRAQKNTEAFFGQGTRLTVV.

This clonotype was observed many times. The rearrangement links TRBV6-2 or TRBV6-3 to TRBJ2-1; 10 bases fit TRBD1. J gave up 8 bases and V 5 bases, and 12 bases lay outside the gene matches. Germline V gene data show CDR1 as MNHEY and CDR2 as SVGEGT. The CDR3 consists of 16 residues. The CDR3 sequence: CASSRLRGQGLDEQFF. The CDR3 DNA reads TGTGCCAGCAGTCGGCTCCGGGGACAGGGGTTGGATGAGCAGTTCTTC.

This clonotype was seen only a few times. The V call is TRBV5-1, the J call TRBJ2-6; D call uncertain. The CDR3 is 14 residues long. V dropped 9 bases and J dropped 0 bases, with 10 bases sitting between them. Germline CDR1 SGHRS, CDR2 YFSETQ. The CDR3: CATEAGSGANVLTF. In DNA form, the CDR3 reads TGCGCCACCGAGGCCGGCTCTGGGGCCAACGTCCTGACTTTC. The full variable domain, completed using reference TRBV5-1 and TRBJ2-6, is KAGVTQTPRYLIKTRGQQVTLSCSPISGHRSVSWYQQTPGQGLQFLFEYFSETQRNKGNFPGRFSGRQFSNSRSEMNVSTLELGDSALYLCATEAGSGANVLTFGAGSRLTVL.

This clonotype was recorded many times. The chain uses TRBV29-1 and TRBJ2-2; no reliable D call. The CDR3 sequence is 12 residues long. Trimming took 7 bases from V and 4 from J, leaving 10 bases between them. Germline V gene lookup returns CDR1 SQVTM and CDR2 ANQGSEA. The CDR3 protein is CSAQGFTGELFF. The CDR3 coding sequence is TGCAGCGCCCAAGGGTTCACCGGGGAGCTGTTTTTT.

This clonotype was observed many times. This sequence joins TRBV7-2 and TRBJ1-6; D ambiguous. CDR3 length equals 17 residues. Deletions cut 3 bases from V and 7 bases from J, with 19 bases between. From germline, CDR1 is SGHTA and CDR2 FQGNSA. The CDR3, as DNA: TGTGCCAGCAGCTTTTCCGGGTCGCCGACGTCGAATTCACCCCTCCACTTT. Its translation is CASSFSGSPTSNSPLHF.

This clonotype occurred many times. The chain joins TRBV4-1 to TRBJ1-1; D call uncertain. Germline V gene lookup returns CDR1 MGHRA and CDR2 YSYEKL. The CDR3 runs to 15 residues. V lost 1 base, J lost 2 bases, and 11 bases lay in between. CDR3 nucleotide sequence: TGCGCCAGCAGCCAAGTTGGGCAGCCCAACACTGAAGCTTTCTTT. It yields the protein CASSQVGQPNTEAFF.

V usage is TRBV27 and J usage is TRBJ2-3; D is tentatively TRBD1 or TRBD2 (5 bases each). Trimming shortened V by 3 bases and J by 1 base, and 17 bases separated the two germline ends. The CDR3 consists of 17 residues. Germline V gene sequence: CDR1 MNHEY, CDR2 SMNVEV (reference sequence). The CDR3 bases are TGTGCCAGCAGTTTTGGGGACCGAGGTTCTGGCACAGATACGCAGTATTTT. Its translation is CASSFGDRGSGTDTQYF.

This clonotype was observed at least ten times. The V and J genes are TRBV12-3 or TRBV12-4 and TRBJ2-5; TRBD1 aligns across 7 bases. The CDR3 has 14 residues. Trimming took 4 bases from V and 3 from J; bases not matched to a gene: 5. The CDR3 sequence is CASSSPGTEETQYF. As DNA, the CDR3 is TGTGCCAGCAGTTCTCCCGGGACAGAAGAGACCCAGTACTTC.

This clonotype was counted many times. The chain is built from TRBV28 and TRBJ2-6, with 7 bases matching TRBD2. This CDR3 has 20 amino acids. Germline lookup yields CDR1 MDHEN and CDR2 SYDVKM. With 7 bases clipped from V and 2 bases from J, the junction kept 20 bases outside the gene matches. The CDR3 coding sequence is TGTGCCAGCACCTCCCTGGGAGGGGATCCGGGCACCCCTGGGGCCAACGTCCTGACTTTC. Amino acid sequence: CASTSLGGDPGTPGANVLTF.

This CDR3 is CSAPRLAAGGDTQYF. For the CDR3, the DNA is TGCAGTGCCCCCCGGCTAGCGGCAGGAGGAGATACGCAGTATTTT. The V and J genes are TRBV20-1 and TRBJ2-3; TRBD2 matches 7 bases. Germline V CDR1 and CDR2: DFQATT, SNEGSKA (reference sequence). This CDR3 is built from 15 residues. The junction had 14 bases not matched to a gene; V was cut back by 6 bases and J by 5 bases.

This clonotype occurred a few times. V usage is TRBV20-1 and J usage is TRBJ1-1; D remains unclear. The CDR3 covers 15 residues. The V and J ends lost 4 bases and 1 base respectively, with 16 bases between them. CDR1 is DFQATT, CDR2 SNEGSKA, per germline (reference sequence). The CDR3 reads CSANPVAWENTEAFF. CDR3 sequence (DNA): TGCAGTGCTAACCCAGTCGCTTGGGAGAACACTGAAGCTTTCTTT.

This clonotype has at least ten counts. This chain joins TRBV29-1 and TRBJ1-2; D perhaps matches TRBD1 (5 bases). This CDR3 has 13 amino acids. Germline CDR1 SQVTM, CDR2 ANQGSEA. V was shortened by 0 bases and J by 8 bases, with 13 bases between the two germline ends. CDR3 sequence: CSVEEDGTGGYTF. Here the CDR3 DNA reads TGCAGCGTTGAAGAGGACGGCACAGGCGGCTACACCTTC. Variable domain in full (rest from reference TRBV29-1 and TRBJ1-2): SAVISQKPSRDICQRGTSLTIQCQVDSQVTMMFWYRQQPGQSLTLIATANQGSEATYESGFVIDKFPISRPNLTFSTLTVSNMSPEDSSIYLCSVEEDGTGGYTFGSGTRLTVV.

This clonotype was seen repeatedly, ten times or more. This rearrangement joins TRBV27 to TRBJ2-1; D possibly corresponds to TRBD2 (6 bases). The V end lost 2 bases, the J end lost 11 bases, and 19 bases lay between the germline ends. This CDR3 has 15 residues. Germline lookup yields CDR1 MNHEY and CDR2 SMNVEV (reference sequence). The CDR3 here is CASSLAARGRLKQFF. In DNA form, the CDR3 reads TGTGCCAGCAGTTTAGCGGCGCGGGGTCGCCTTAAGCAGTTCTTC.

This clonotype was seen a handful of times. The CDR3 bases are TGTGCCAGCAGCTCCCGACAGAGGGGAGATACGCAGTATTTT. Translation gives CASSSRQRGDTQYF. The rearrangement uses TRBV7-8 and TRBJ2-3; D may correspond to TRBD1 or TRBD2 (5 bases each). The CDR3 has 14 residues. Trimming left V 4 bases short and J 5 bases short, with 13 bases between. CDR1 SGHVS and CDR2 FQNEAQ come from the germline V gene.